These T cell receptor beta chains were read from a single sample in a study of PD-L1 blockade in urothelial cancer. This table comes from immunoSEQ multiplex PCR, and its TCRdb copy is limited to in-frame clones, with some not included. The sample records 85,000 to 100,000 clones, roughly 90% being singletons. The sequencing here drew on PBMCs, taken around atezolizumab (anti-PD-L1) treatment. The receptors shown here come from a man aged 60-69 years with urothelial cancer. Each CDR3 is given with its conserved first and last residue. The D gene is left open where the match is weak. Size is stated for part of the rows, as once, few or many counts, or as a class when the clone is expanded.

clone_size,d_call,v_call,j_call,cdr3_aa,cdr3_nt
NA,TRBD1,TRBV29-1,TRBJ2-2,CSVDRGSGTGELFF,TGCAGCGTTGACAGGGGGAGCGGCACCGGGGAGCTGTTTTTT
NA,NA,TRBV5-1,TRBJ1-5,CASSLARKGNQPQHF,TGCGCCAGCAGCTTGGCCAGGAAGGGCAATCAGCCCCAGCATTTT
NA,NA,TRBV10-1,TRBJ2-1,CASSDLLASSYNEQFF,TGCGCCAGCAGTGACTTGTTGGCCAGCTCCTACAATGAGCAGTTCTTC
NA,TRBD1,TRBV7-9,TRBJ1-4,CASSSGGIGPNEKLFF,TGTGCCAGCAGCTCAGGGGGCATAGGGCCTAATGAAAAACTGTTTTTT
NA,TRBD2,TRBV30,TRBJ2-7,CAWSRSGGAYEQYF,TGTGCCTGGAGCCGTAGCGGGGGGGCCTACGAGCAGTACTTC
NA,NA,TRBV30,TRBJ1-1,CAWSAGITEAFF,TGTGCCTGGAGTGCAGGGATCACTGAAGCTTTCTTT
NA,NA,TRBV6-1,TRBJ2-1,CASSEAAGKQFF,TGTGCCAGCAGTGAAGCCGCAGGCAAGCAGTTCTTC
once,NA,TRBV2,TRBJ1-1,CASRRWGTMNTEAFF,TGTGCCAGCAGAAGATGGGGGACTATGAACACTGAAGCTTTCTTT
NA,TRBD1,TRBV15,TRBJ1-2,CATSGWDSANYGYTF,TGTGCCACCAGCGGTTGGGACAGCGCAAACTATGGCTACACCTTC
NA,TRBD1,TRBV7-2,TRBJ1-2,CASSLLGGDYGYTF,TGTGCCAGCAGCTTATTAGGGGGCGACTATGGCTACACCTTC
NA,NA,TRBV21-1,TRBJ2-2,CASSKFGWYTGELFF,TGTGCCAGCAGCAAATTCGGGTGGTACACCGGGGAGCTGTTTTTT
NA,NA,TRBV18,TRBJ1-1,CASSGGVNTEAFF,TGTGCCAGCTCTGGAGGAGTGAACACTGAAGCTTTCTTT
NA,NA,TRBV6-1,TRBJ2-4,CASSQLALAKNIQYF,TGTGCCAGCAGTCAGCTAGCCCTAGCCAAAAACATTCAGTACTTC
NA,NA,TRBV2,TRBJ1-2,CASSPQGSSGYTF,TGTGCCAGCAGCCCACAGGGTTCGAGTGGCTACACCTTC
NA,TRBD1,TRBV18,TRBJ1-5,CASSATGAKNQPQHF,TGTGCCAGCTCGGCGACAGGGGCGAAGAATCAGCCCCAGCATTTT
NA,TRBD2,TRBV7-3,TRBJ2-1,CASSLAGGAQGGNEQFF,TGTGCCAGCAGCCTCGCGGGGGGGGCGCAGGGGGGCAATGAGCAGTTCTTC
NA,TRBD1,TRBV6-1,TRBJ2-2,CASSERTGEVGELFF,TGTGCCAGCAGTGAAAGGACAGGGGAAGTGGGGGAGCTGTTTTTT
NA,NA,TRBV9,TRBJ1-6,CASSALRDTANSPLHF,TGTGCCAGCAGCGCCCTACGGGACACCGCTAATTCACCCCTCCACTTT
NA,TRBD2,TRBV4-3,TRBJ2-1,CASSQPSGGTYNEQFF,TGCGCCAGCAGCCAACCTAGCGGGGGGACCTACAATGAGCAGTTCTTC
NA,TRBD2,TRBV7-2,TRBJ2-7,CASSPGGTSYEQYF,TGTGCCAGCAGCCCCGGGGGGACTAGCTACGAGCAGTACTTC
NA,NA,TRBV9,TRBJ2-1,CASSAAGINEQFF,TGTGCCAGCAGCGCAGCCGGGATAAATGAGCAGTTCTTC
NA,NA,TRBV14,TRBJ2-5,CASSQIGAETQYF,TGTGCCAGCAGCCAAATAGGAGCAGAGACCCAGTACTTC
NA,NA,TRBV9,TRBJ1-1,CASSVLPRGNTEAFF,TGTGCCAGCAGCGTACTCCCCCGGGGGAACACTGAAGCTTTCTTT
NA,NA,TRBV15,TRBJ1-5,CATSRDRGGQPQHF,TGTGCCACCAGCAGAGACAGGGGTGGTCAGCCCCAGCATTTT
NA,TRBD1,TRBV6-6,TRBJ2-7,CASSDGQGPGLEEYF,TGTGCCAGCAGTGACGGACAGGGTCCTGGTCTGGAGGAGTACTTC
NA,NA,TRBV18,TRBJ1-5,CASSPDRINQPQHF,TGTGCCAGCTCGCCAGACAGGATAAATCAGCCCCAGCATTTT
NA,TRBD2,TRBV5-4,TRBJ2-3,CASSLGGLAASTDTQYF,TGTGCCAGCAGCTTGGGGGGACTAGCGGCTAGCACAGATACGCAGTATTTT
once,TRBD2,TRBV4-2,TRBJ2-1,CASSQEGTSGSPKYNEQFF,TGTGCCAGCAGCCAAGAAGGGACTAGCGGGAGCCCCAAATACAATGAGCAGTTCTTC